This TCR beta chain was retrieved from a study of T-cell reconstitution after alpha-beta-depleted transplantation in children (dated by TCRdb to about 2016). Turning to the overall study: T-cell immune reconstitution after TCRalphabeta/CD19-depleted allogeneic hematopoietic cell transplantation in children was quantitatively tracked in the study by means of TCR repertoire profiling. Results and caveats for the whole study, not just this receptor: Apparently early alphabetaT-cell count recovery about two months after transplant reportedly relied on only several hundred rapidly expanded clones derived from non-depleted graft cells. In some patients, the high TCRbeta diversity seen at day 60 was put down to recipient T cells and intrathymic progenitors that had survived conditioning. The frequencies of hyperexpanded clones fell over the following months, and after one year, T-cell counts and TCRbeta diversity were mostly attributed to newly produced T cells.

The label giving this sample's treatment or condition can be read as: allogeneic hematopoietic cell transplantation with graft depleted of TCRalphabeta T cells and CD19 B cells. TCRalphabeta/CD19-depleted allogeneic hematopoietic cell grafts were given to the transplant recipients, all of whom were children. Library method: PCR. The sample was run on an Illumina HiSeq 2500. TCR libraries were prepared with molecular barcoding, using unique molecular identifiers to normalize TCRbeta repertoire quantification. TCRdb handled the public reads itself, with Q25 trimming in fastp and clone calling in MiXCR, and kept productive beta chains. Records with the same CDR3 protein are collapsed into one entry carrying the most frequent genes and DNA. This sample holds 70,000 or so distinct CDR3 sequences; approximately 11% were observed only once. Approximately 13% of the sample comes from the top ten. About this clonotype: What antigen it recognizes has not been identified. Per-nucleotide qualities are absent, and no much larger clonotype sits a single base away.

CDR1 and CDR2, per the germline V gene (reference sequence), are LGHDT and YNNKEL. Relative to germline, V is missing 6 bases and J is missing 6 bases, with 21 bases of the junction outside any gene match. From the cysteine through the phenylalanine, the CDR3 covers 18 amino acids. The read is trimmed to its CDR3 DNA, 54 bases read in frame from base 1. The chain links TRBV3-1 with TRBJ2-3; 7 bases in the middle match TRBD2. The TCR was taken from a boy aged 10-17 years with acute myeloid leukemia, due to receive a stem cell transplant. The sample in question was PBMCs, obtained before TCRalphabeta/CD19-depleted stem cell transplant. In nucleotides, the sequence is TGTGCCAGCAGGTATAGGGCGGGGGTTGTTAACAATAGGGATACGCAGTATTTT. It specifies CASRYRAGVVNNRDTQYF.